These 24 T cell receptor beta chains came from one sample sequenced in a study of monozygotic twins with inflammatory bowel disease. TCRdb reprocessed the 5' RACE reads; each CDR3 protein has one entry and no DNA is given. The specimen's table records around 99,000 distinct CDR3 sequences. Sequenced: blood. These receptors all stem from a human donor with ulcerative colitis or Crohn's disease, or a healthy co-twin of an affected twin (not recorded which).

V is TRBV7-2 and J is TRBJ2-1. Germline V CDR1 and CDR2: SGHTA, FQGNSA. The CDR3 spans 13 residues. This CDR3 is CASSLTGINEQFF.

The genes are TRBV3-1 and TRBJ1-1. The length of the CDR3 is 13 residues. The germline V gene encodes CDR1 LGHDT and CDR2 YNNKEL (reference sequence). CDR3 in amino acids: CASGYIEGTEAFF.

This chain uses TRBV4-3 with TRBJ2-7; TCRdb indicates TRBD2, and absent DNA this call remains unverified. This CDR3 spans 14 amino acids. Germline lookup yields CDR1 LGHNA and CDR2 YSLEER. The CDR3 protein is CASSQGLAGGWQYF.

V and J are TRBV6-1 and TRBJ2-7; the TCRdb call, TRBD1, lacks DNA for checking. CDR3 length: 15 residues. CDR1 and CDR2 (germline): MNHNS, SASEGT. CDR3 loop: CATFGGTGGSYEQYF.

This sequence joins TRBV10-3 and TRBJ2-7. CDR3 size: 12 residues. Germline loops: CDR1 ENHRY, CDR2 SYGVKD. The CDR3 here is CAISEGVWEQYF.

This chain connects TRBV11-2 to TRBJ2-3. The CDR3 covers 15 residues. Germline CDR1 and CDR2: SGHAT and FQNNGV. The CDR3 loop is CASSSDLSPADTQYF.

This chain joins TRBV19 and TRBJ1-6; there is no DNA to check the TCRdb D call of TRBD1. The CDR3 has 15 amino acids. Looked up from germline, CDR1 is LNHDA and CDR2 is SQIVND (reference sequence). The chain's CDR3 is CASWDSSIVNSPLHF.

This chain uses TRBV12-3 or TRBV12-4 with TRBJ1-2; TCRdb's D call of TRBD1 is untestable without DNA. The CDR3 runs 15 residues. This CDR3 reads CASSADYQRGGGYTF.

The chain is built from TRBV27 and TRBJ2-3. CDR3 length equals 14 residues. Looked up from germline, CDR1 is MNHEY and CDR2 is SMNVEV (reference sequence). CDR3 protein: CASSLFLPQDTQYF.

This chain's CDR3 is CASSLSSGYEQFF. This sequence joins TRBV5-1 and TRBJ2-1; TCRdb calls TRBD2, which cannot be checked without DNA. The germline gives CDR1 SGHRS, CDR2 YFSETQ. The length of the CDR3 is 13 residues.

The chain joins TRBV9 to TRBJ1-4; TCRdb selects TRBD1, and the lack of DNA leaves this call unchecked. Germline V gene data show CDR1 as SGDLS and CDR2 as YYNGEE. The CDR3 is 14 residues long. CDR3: CASSVTGTGEKLFF.

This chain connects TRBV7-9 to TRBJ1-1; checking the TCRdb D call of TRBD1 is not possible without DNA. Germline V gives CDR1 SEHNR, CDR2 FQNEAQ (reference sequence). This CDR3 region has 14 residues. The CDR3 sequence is CASSPQVGYTEAFF.

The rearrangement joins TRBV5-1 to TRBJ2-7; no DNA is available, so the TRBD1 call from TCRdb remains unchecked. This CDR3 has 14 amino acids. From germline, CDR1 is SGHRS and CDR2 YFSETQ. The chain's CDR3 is CASSGGTTSYEQYF.

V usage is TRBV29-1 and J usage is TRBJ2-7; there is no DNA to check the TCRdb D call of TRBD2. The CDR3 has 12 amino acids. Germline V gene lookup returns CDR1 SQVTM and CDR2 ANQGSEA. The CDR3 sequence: CSVGRDSYEQYF.

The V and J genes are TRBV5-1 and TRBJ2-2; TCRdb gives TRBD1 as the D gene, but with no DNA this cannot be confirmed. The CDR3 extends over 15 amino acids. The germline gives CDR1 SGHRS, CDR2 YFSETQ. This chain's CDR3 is CASSFSGRNTGELFF.

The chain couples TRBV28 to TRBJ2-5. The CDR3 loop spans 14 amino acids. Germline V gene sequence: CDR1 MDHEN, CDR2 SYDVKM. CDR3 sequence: CASRFSERRETQYF.

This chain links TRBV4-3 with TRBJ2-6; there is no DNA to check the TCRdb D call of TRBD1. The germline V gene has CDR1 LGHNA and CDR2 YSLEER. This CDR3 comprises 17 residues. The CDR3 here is CASSQEQGISGANVLTF.

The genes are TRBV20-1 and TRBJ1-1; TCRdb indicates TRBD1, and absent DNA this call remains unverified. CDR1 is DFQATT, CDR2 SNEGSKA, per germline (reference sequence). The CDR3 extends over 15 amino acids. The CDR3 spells CSARDLAGEKSEAFF.

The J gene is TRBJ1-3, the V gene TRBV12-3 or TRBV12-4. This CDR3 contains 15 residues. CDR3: CASSPRVSSGNTIYF.

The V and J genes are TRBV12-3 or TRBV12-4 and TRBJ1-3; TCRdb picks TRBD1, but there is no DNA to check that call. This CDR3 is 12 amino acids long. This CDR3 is CASSLWGDTIYF.

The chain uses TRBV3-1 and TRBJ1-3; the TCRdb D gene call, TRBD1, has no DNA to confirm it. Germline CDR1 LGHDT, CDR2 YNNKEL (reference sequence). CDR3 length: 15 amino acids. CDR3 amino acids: CASSQGGGSGNTIYF.

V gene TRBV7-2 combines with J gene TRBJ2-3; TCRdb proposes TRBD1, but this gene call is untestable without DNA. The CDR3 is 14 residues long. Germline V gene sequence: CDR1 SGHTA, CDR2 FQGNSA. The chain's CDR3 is CASSLSLGPDTQYF.

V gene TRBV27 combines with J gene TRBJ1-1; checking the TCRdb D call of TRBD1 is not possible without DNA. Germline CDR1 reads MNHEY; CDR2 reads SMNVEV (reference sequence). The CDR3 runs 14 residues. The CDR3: CASSPLRPNTEAFF.

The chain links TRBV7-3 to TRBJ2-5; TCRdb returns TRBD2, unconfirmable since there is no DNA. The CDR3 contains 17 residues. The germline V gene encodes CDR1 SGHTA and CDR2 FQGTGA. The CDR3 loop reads CASSLNPPGLGGETQYF.